This paragraph covers one T cell receptor beta chain sequence. This specimen belongs to a study of cytomegalovirus exposure and HLA in healthy donors. Study at large: A later analysis reported the 90 to 150 validation repertoires used the same platform as the approximately 670 first-cohort repertoires.

Sequencing used immunoSEQ multiplex PCR; TCRdb keeps in-frame clones, though not all of them. Among 140,000 to 150,000 clones listed, approximately 91% were seen once. V gave up 4 bases and J gave up 0 bases, with 13 bases separating them. The CDR3 length is 15 residues. Germline V gene data show CDR1 as SGDLS and CDR2 as YYNGEE. What was sequenced was PBMCs. J is TRBJ1-1 and V is TRBV9, with no clear D. This receptor was taken from a man aged 18 to 30 in good health and CMV-seronegative. The CDR3 loop reads CASSPQAGMNTEAFF. In DNA, the CDR3 is TGTGCCAGCAGCCCCCAGGCAGGCATGAACACTGAAGCTTTCTTT.